This TCR beta chain was captured in a study of cytomegalovirus exposure and HLA in healthy donors. V gave up 4 bases and J gave up 5 bases; unmatched junction bases: 4. This CDR3 comprises 15 residues. In germline, CDR1 is LNHDA, CDR2 SQIVND (reference sequence). The donors were members of the roughly 120-subject validation cohort (separate from the approximately 670-subject first cohort). Of note for this clone: As yet, its antigen is unknown.

Repertoires were generated with immunoSEQ multiplex PCR, while TCRdb's copy carries only in-frame clones and drops some. The sample holds hundreds of thousands of clones, about nine tenths seen once. Study conclusions and caveats: Cytomegalovirus-associated status was assigned to some 160 TCR beta chains. There were a few CMV-associated chains whose specificity for CMV antigens was confirmed in vitro.

This receptor was taken from a woman in her twenties or thirties in good health and CMV-seronegative. The sample consisted of PBMCs. The genes are TRBV19 and TRBJ2-1, with TRBD2 identical over 11 bases. The CDR3 sequence: CASSRLAGGNNEQFF. The CDR3 DNA sequence: TGTGCCAGTAGTAGGCTAGCGGGAGGCAACAATGAGCAGTTCTTC.